This T cell receptor (beta chain) emerged from a study of OX40 agonist ivuxolimab in advanced cancers. Background on the study: Three patients got partial responses; one had hepatocellular carcinoma and two had cutaneous melanoma.

This clone was detected only once. The table came from immunoSEQ multiplex PCR; TCRdb's copy has only in-frame clones and leaves some out. The sample contains fewer than 120,000 clones, approximately 89% of which appear only once. Patients were excluded for autoimmune disease history or systemic immunosuppression. Collection of blood occurred at baseline, at cycle 4 day 1, and at cycle 7 day 1. Trimming cost V 3 bases and J 5 bases, with 8 bases left between them. Per germline, CDR1 SGHAT and CDR2 FQNNGV. This CDR3 contains 13 residues. The V call is TRBV11-2, the J call TRBJ2-1; D remains ambiguous. The TCR originated in an adult with an advanced solid tumor such as melanoma, head and neck, liver or kidney cancer. The sequencing here drew on CD4+ or CD8+ T cells sorted from blood, taken in a trial of the OX40 agonist ivuxolimab. The DNA of the CDR3 is TGTGCCAGCAGCTTGGACCGCAACAATGAGCAGTTCTTC. Its protein is CASSLDRNNEQFF. Combining the CDR3 with reference TRBV11-2 and TRBJ2-1 gives the whole variable domain EAGVAQSPRYKIIEKRQSVAFWCNPISGHATLYWYQQILGQGPKLLIQFQNNGVVDDSQLPKDRFSAERLKGVDSTLKIQPAKLEDSAVYLCASSLDRNNEQFFGPGTRLTVL.